This TCR beta chain was sequenced in a study of neurological immune-mediated disorders. 5'RACE employing 10-nucleotide random UMIs yielded the cDNA. Every sequencing run drew on 15-18 subjects and yielded over 160 million TCR-beta sequences. TCRdb re-derived calls from the 5' RACE reads in MiXCR, one entry per CDR3 protein. The data show 45,000 or so distinct CDR3 sequences, approximately 3% seen once. This clonotype was observed many times. Antigen unknown. Findings and caveats of the study: Clinical features showed no association with the multiple sclerosis repertoire cluster, and MRI features showed none either. HTLV-1-associated myelopathy had the most TCR clonal expansion, while multiple sclerosis had the least, a level that fell below healthy controls.

The material sequenced was PBMCs. The sequence came from a woman between 50 and 59 years old with multiple sclerosis.

The CDR3 loop reads CASRTGYEQYV. The CDR3 DNA sequence: TGTGCCAGCAGGACGGGTTACGAGCAGTACGTC. This chain joins TRBV11-2 and TRBJ2-7; D unclear. From germline, CDR1 is SGHAT and CDR2 FQNNGV. V was cut by 6 bases and J by 4 bases, with 7 bases left in between. The CDR3 has 11 amino acids.